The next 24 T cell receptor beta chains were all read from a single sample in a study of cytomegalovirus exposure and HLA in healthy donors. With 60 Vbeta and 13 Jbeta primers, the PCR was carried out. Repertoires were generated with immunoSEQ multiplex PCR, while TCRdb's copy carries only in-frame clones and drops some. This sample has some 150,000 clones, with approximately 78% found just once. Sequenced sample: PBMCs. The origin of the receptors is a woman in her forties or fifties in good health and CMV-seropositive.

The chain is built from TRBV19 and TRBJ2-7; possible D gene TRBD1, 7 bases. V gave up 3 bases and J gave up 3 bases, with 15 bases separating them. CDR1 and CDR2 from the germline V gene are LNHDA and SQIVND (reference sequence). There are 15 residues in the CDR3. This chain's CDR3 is CASSITGDSYYEQYF. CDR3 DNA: TGTGCCAGTAGTATCACAGGGGACTCCTACTACGAGCAGTACTTC.

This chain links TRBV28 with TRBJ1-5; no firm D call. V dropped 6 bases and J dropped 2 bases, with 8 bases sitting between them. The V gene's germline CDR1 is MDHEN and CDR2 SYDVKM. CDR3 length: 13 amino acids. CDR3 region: CASRSQGNQPQHF. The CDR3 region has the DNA TGTGCCAGCAGATCCCAGGGCAATCAGCCCCAGCATTTT. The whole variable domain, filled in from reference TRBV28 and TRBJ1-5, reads DVKVTQSSRYLVKRTGEKVFLECVQDMDHENMFWYRQDPGLGLRLIYFSYDVKMKEKGDIPEGYSVSREKKERFSLILESASTNQTSMYLCASRSQGNQPQHFGDGTRLSIL.

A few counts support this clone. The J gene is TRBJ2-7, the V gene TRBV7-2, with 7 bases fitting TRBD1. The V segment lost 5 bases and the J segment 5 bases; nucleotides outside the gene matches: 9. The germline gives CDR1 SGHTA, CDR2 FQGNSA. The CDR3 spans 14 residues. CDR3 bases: TGTGCCAGCAGCCCAGACAGGGCTAAGGACGAGCAGTACTTC. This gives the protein CASSPDRAKDEQYF.

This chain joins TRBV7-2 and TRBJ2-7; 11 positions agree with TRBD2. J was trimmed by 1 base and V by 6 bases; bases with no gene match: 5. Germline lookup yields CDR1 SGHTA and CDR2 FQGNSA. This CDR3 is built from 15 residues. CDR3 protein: CASRPRLAGSYEQYF. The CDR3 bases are TGTGCCAGCAGACCGAGACTAGCGGGATCCTACGAGCAGTACTTC.

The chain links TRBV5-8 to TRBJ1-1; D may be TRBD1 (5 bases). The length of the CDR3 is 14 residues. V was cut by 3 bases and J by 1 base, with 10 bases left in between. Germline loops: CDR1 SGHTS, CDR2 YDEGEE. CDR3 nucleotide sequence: TGTGCCAGCAGCTCCACCGGGGGGAACACTGAAGCTTTCTTT. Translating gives CASSSTGGNTEAFF. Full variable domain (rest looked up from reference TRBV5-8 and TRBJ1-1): EAGVTQSPTHLIKTRGQQATLRCSPISGHTSVYWYQQALGLGLQFLLWYDEGEERNRGNFPPRFSGRQFPNYSSELNVNALELEDSALYLCASSSTGGNTEAFFGQGTRLTVV.

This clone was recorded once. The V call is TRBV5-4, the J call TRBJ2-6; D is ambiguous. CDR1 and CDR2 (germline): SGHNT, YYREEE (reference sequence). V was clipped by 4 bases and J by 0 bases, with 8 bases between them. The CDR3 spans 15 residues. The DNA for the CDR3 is TGTGCCAGCAGCGTCAAGAGCTCTGGGGCCAACGTCCTGACTTTC. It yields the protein CASSVKSSGANVLTF.

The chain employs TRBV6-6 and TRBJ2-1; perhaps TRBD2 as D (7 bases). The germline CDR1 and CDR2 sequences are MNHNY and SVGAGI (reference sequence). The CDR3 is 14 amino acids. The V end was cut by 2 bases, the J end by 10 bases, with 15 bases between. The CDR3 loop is CASSYEGGVEEQFF. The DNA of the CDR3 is TGTGCCAGCAGTTACGAGGGGGGGGTGGAGGAGCAGTTCTTC.

The chain's CDR3 is CASRPSRGRYEQYF. CDR3 bases: TGTGCCAGCAGACCCTCCAGGGGTCGATACGAGCAGTACTTC. This sequence joins TRBV6-6 and TRBJ2-5; a weak D match, TRBD1 (6 bases). Judging by the DNA end, TRBJ2-7 fits better; the J call may be wrong. Germline-derived CDR1 and CDR2 are MNHNY and SVGAGI (reference sequence). This CDR3 has 14 residues.

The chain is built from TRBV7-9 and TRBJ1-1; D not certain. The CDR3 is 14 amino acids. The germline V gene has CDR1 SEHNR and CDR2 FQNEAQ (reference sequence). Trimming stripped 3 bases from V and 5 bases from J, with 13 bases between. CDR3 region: CASSLYGSGTEAFF. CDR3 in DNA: TGTGCCAGCAGCTTGTATGGGTCCGGGACTGAAGCTTTCTTT.

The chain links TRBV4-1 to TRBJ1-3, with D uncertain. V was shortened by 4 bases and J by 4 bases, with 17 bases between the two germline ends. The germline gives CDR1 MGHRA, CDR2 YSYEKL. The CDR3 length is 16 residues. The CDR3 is CASSPGLGRTGNTIYF. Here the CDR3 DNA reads TGCGCCAGCAGCCCCGGTTTGGGCAGAACAGGAAACACCATATATTTT.

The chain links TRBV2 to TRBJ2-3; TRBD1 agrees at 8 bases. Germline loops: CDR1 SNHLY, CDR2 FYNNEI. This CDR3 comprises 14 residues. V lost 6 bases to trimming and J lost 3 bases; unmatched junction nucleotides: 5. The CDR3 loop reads CASSRTGKTDTQYF. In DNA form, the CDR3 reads TGTGCCAGCAGCAGGACAGGGAAGACAGATACGCAGTATTTT.

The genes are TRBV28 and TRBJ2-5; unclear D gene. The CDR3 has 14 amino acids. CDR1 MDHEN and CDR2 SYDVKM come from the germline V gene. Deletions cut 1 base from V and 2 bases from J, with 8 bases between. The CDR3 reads CASSLSTPQETQYF. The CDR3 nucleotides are TGTGCCAGCAGTTTATCGACACCTCAAGAGACCCAGTACTTC.

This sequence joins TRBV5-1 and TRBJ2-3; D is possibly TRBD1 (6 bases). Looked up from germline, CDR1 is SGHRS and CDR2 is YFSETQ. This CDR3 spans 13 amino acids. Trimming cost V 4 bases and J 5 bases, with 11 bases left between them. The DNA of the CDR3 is TGCGCCAGCAGCCCGACAGGTCAAGATACGCAGTATTTT. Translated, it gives CASSPTGQDTQYF.

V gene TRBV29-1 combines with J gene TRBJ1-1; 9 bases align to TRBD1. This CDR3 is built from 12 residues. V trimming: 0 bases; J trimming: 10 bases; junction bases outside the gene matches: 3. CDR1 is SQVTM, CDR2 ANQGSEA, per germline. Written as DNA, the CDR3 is TGCAGCGTTGAAGATCAACAGGGGGCAGCTTTCTTT. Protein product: CSVEDQQGAAFF.

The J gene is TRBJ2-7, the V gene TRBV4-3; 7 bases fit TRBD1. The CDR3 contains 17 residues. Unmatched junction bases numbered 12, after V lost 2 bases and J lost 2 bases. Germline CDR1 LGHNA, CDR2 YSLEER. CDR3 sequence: CASSQQARRDRTYEQYF. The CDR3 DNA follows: TGCGCCAGCAGCCAACAAGCCCGCCGGGACAGAACCTACGAGCAGTACTTC.

This CDR3 reads CASSFTTGYQETQYF. DNA for the CDR3: TGCGCCAGCAGCTTCACTACAGGGTACCAAGAGACCCAGTACTTC. The chain links TRBV5-1 to TRBJ2-5, with D tentatively TRBD1 (6 bases). The germline gives CDR1 SGHRS, CDR2 YFSETQ. V lost 2 bases and J lost 0, with 11 bases in between. CDR3 size: 15 residues.

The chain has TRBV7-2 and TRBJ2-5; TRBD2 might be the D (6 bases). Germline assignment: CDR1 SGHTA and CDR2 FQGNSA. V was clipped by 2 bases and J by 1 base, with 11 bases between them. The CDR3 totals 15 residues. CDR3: CASSLWRGVQETQYF. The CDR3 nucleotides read TGTGCCAGCAGCTTATGGCGGGGCGTCCAAGAGACCCAGTACTTC.

The CDR3 DNA reads TGTGCCAGCAGTTTTGGCTTCGGACAGGGGACTAATGAAAAACTGTTTTTT. This sequence encodes CASSFGFGQGTNEKLFF. The chain uses TRBV28 and TRBJ1-4; 9 nucleotides agree with TRBD1. V was pared by 3 bases and J by 2 bases, with 7 bases of the junction left unmatched. The CDR3 is 17 residues long. Germline V CDR1 and CDR2: MDHEN, SYDVKM.

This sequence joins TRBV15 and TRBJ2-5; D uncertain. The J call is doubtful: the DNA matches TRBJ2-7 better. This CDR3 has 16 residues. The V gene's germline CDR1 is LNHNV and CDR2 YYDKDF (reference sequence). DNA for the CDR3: TGTGCCACCAGCAGAGGCCGTACTTCGGCGGTATACGAGCAGTACTTC. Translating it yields CATSRGRTSAVYEQYF.

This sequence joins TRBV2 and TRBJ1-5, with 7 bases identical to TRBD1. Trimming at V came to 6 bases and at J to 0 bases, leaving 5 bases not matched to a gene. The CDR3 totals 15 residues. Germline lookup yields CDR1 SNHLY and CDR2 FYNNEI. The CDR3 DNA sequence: TGTGCCAGCAGCGGGACAGCCTATAGCAATCAGCCCCAGCATTTT. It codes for CASSGTAYSNQPQHF.

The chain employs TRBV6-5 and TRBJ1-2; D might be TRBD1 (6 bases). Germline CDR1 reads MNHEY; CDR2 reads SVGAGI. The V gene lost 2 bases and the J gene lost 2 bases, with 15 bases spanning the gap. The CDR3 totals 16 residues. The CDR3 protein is CASSYRVQTGNYGYTF. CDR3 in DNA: TGTGCCAGCAGTTACCGAGTCCAGACAGGAAACTATGGCTACACCTTC.

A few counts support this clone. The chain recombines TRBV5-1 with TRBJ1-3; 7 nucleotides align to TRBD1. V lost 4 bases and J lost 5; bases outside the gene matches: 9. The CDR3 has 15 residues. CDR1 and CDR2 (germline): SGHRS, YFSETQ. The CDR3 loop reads CASSVKTGSRNTIYF. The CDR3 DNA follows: TGCGCCAGCAGCGTCAAGACAGGGTCCCGAAACACCATATATTTT.

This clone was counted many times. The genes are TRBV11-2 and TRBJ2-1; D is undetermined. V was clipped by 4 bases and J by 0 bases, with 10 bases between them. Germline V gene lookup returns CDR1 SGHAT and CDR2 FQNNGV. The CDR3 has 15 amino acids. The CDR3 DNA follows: TGTGCCAGCAGCTCTACGAGTTCCTCCTACAATGAGCAGTTCTTC. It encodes CASSSTSSSYNEQFF.

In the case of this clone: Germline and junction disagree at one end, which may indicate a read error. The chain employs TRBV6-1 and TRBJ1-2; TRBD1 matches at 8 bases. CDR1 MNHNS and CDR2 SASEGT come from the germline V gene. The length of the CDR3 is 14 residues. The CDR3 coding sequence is TGTGCCAGCAGGGCAGGACAGGGTGAACGGTCAACCGAATTC. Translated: CASRAGQGERSTEF.